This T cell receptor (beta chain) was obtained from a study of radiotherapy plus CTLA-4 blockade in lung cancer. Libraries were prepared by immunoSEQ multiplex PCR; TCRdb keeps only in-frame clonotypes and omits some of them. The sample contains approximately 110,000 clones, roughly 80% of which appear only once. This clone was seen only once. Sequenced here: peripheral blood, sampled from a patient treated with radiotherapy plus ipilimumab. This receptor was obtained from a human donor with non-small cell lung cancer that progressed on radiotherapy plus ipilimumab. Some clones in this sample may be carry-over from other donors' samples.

The CDR3: CAWMSRGVRYGYTF. DNA for the CDR3: TGTGCCTGGATGTCGCGGGGGGTTCGCTATGGCTACACCTTC. This chain connects TRBV30 to TRBJ1-2; D perhaps matches TRBD1 (5 bases). Germline assignment: CDR1 GTSNPN and CDR2 SVGIG (reference sequence). Deletions cut 4 bases from V and 4 bases from J, with 16 bases between. The CDR3 totals 14 residues.